These T cell receptor beta chains were read from a single sample in a study of vaccination and CD4 T cells after COVID-19. TCRdb fed the PCR reads into MiXCR, producing one record per CDR3 protein. Seen here are about 18,000 distinct CDR3 sequences, approximately 70% observed once, and the top ten hold about 16%. Their specific antigens are unknown. The sample taken for sequencing was CD4+ T cells from blood, cultured in vitro. The receptors stem from a human donor who had recovered from COVID-19. Each CDR3 is given with its conserved first and last residue. Each record gives: V gene, J gene, CDR3 protein.

>TRBV7-9|TRBJ2-5
CASSFRQGVEETQYF
>TRBV5-1|TRBJ2-4
CASSGADRGGIQYF
>TRBV7-8|TRBJ1-2
CASSLSGPGVGYTF
>TRBV11-2|TRBJ1-2
CASSLDENRYYGYTF
>TRBV7-6|TRBJ2-7
CASSPTRAGDYEQYF
>TRBV7-8|TRBJ1-5
CASSPGHGQYSNQPQHF
>TRBV5-4|TRBJ1-2
CASSSGGSGYTF
>TRBV6-1|TRBJ2-1
CASRQGTSGRNEQFF
>TRBV5-5|TRBJ1-6
CASSFQGSDNSPLHF
>TRBV6-1|TRBJ1-3
CASSPGQVRSGNTIYF
>TRBV11-3|TRBJ1-6
CASSSDGQGANSPLHF
>TRBV7-2|TRBJ1-1
CASSPKPPTGDTEAFF
>TRBV7-3|TRBJ1-1
CASSLRLVDTEAFF
>TRBV19|TRBJ2-5
CASSIRDPGTQYF
>TRBV10-3|TRBJ2-3
CAIQRAGGGDTQYF
>TRBV20-1|TRBJ1-1
CSARVEGPHTEAFF
>TRBV28|TRBJ2-7
CASSTGAISYEQYF
>TRBV19|TRBJ1-2
CASSTSGYGYTF
>TRBV10-1|TRBJ2-3
CASSKSGASTDTQYF
>TRBV11-2|TRBJ1-2
CASSQSDYGYTF
>TRBV4-1|TRBJ2-5
CASSHPGLAGGPGQETQYF
>TRBV10-3|TRBJ1-5
CAISGAGLGSNQPQHF
>TRBV24-1|TRBJ2-1
CATSDGGAFRNEQFF
>TRBV30|TRBJ1-2
CAWSETGVGYTF
>TRBV7-2|TRBJ1-6
CASSLALTSYNSPLHF
>TRBV6-5|TRBJ2-3
CASSYSGGAEDTQYF
>TRBV5-5|TRBJ2-7
CASSSETGVNEQYF
>TRBV2|TRBJ1-2
CASVVSTYGYTF
>TRBV6-1|TRBJ1-2
CASSVFYGSYTF
>TRBV15|TRBJ2-3
CATSRDLGTDTQYF
>TRBV7-2|TRBJ2-5
CASSPHRGGAAETQYF
>TRBV6-1|TRBJ2-7
CASISRAGSSYEQYF
>TRBV15|TRBJ1-2
CATSRGDPRGNYGYTF
>TRBV2|TRBJ2-3
CASMGTRDTQYF
>TRBV5-1|TRBJ2-3
CASSLPSGGDTQYF
>TRBV20-1|TRBJ1-2
CSAMGDDKDYGYTF
>TRBV6-2/TRBV6-3|TRBJ1-2
CASSLGRKNYGYTF
>TRBV7-8|TRBJ2-5
CASSLASGGAWETQYF
>TRBV7-2|TRBJ1-4
CASSPRTGGYGKLFF
>TRBV29-1|TRBJ2-7
CSVARGLAGAEQYF
>TRBV6-1|TRBJ1-2
CASNEEGGPNYGYTF